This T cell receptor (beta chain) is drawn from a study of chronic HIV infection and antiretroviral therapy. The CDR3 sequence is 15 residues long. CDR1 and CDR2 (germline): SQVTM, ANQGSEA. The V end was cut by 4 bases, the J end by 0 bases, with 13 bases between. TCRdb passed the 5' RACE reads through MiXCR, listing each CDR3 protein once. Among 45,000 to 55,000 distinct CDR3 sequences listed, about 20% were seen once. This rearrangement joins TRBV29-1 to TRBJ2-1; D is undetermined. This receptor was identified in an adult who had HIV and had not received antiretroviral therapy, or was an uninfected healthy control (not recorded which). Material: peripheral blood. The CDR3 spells CSVVGLIHSYNEQFF. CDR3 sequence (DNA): TGCAGCGTTGTGGGCCTTATCCACTCCTACAATGAGCAGTTCTTC.